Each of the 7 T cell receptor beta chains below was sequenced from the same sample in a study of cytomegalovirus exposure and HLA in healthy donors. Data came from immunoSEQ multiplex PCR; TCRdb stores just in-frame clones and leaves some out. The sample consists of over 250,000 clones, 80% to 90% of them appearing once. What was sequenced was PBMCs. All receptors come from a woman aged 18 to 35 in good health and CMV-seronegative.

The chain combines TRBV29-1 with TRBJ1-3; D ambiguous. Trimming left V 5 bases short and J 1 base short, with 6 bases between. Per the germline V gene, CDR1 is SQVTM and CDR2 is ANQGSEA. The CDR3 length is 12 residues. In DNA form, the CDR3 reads TGCAGCGTTCCGGGGTCTGGAAACACCATATATTTT. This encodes CSVPGSGNTIYF.

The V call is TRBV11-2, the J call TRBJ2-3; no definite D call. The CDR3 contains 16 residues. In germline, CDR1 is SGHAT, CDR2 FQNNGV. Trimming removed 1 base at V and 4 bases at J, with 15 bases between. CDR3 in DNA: TGTGCCAGCAGCTTAGCTCTATCGGGTGGCCCAGATACGCAGTATTTT. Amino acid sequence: CASSLALSGGPDTQYF.

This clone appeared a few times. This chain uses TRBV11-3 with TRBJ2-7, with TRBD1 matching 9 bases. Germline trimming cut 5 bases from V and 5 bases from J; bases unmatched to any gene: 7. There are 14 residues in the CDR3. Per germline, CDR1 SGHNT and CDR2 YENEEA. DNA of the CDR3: TGTGCCAGCAGCACAAGGGACAGGGACGACGAGCAGTACTTC. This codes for CASSTRDRDDEQYF.

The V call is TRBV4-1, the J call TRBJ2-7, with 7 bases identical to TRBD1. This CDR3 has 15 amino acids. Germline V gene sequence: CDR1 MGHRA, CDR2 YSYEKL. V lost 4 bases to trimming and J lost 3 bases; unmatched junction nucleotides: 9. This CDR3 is CASSPSGQINYEQYF. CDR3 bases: TGCGCCAGCAGCCCCTCGGGACAGATCAACTACGAGCAGTACTTC.

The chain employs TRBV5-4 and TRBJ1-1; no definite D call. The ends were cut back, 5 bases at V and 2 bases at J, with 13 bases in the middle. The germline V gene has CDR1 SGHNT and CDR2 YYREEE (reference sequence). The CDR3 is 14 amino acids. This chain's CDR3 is CASSVDGVNTEAFF. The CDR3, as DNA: TGTGCCAGCAGTGTTGACGGGGTAAACACTGAAGCTTTCTTT.

The CDR3 region is CASSLGGRGGLGETQYF. CDR3 nucleotide sequence: TGTGCCAGCAGCTTGGGTGGCCGGGGGGGCCTTGGGGAGACCCAGTACTTC. V and J are TRBV5-8 and TRBJ2-5; 8 bases fit TRBD2. CDR3 length equals 17 residues. Trimming cost V 0 bases and J 5 bases; bases outside gene matches: 12. The germline CDR1 and CDR2 sequences are SGHTS and YDEGEE. The whole variable domain, filled in from reference TRBV5-8 and TRBJ2-5, reads EAGVTQSPTHLIKTRGQQATLRCSPISGHTSVYWYQQALGLGLQFLLWYDEGEERNRGNFPPRFSGRQFPNYSSELNVNALELEDSALYLCASSLGGRGGLGETQYFGPGTRLLVL.

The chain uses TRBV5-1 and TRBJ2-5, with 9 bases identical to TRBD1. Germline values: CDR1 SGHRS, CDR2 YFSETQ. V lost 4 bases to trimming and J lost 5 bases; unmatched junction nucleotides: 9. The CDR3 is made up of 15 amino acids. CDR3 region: CASSGGTGRGETQYF. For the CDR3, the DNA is TGCGCCAGCAGCGGAGGGACAGGGAGGGGGGAGACCCAGTACTTC. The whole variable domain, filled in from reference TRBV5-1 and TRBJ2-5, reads KAGVTQTPRYLIKTRGQQVTLSCSPISGHRSVSWYQQTPGQGLQFLFEYFSETQRNKGNFPGRFSGRQFSNSRSEMNVSTLELGDSALYLCASSGGTGRGETQYFGPGTRLLVL.